This T cell receptor beta chain came from a study of chemoradiotherapy in HPV16-positive cancers. Study-level findings and limits: During treatment, candidate HPV-specific clones and E7-related motifs expanded in tumor. Functional assays defining HPV-specific T cells used only a couple of HPV16-positive patients.

Trimming cost V 1 base and J 9 bases, with 13 bases left between them. This CDR3 has 14 residues. Looked up from germline, CDR1 is MGHDK and CDR2 is SYGVNS. In its sample, this clone was seen a few times. The antigen is unknown. Repeated repertoire sampling spanned the course of chemoradiotherapy. The data were produced by immunoSEQ multiplex PCR, yet TCRdb's version contains in-frame clones alone and is incomplete. The sample carries 9,500 to 15,000 clones, more than 70% recorded once. The rearrangement links TRBV25-1 to TRBJ1-3, with a possible D match to TRBD1 (6 bases). The specimen was taken from a patient who underwent chemoradiotherapy. The receptor was derived from a human donor with HPV-associated anogenital cancer. The CDR3 region is CASSESAGAGTIYF. The CDR3 region has the DNA TGTGCCAGCAGTGAATCGGCAGGGGCAGGCACCATATATTTT.